A selection of T cell receptor beta chains follows, all from one sample in a study of T-cell reconstitution after alpha-beta-depleted transplantation in children. In TCRdb, the PCR reads were re-called with MiXCR into one record per CDR3 protein. The sample lists about 980,000 distinct CDR3 sequences; about 26% were seen once. This specimen consisted of PBMCs, mostly from graft donor cells, obtained 360 days after TCRalphabeta/CD19-depleted stem cell transplant. These receptors all stem from a boy less than two years old who had a stem cell transplant for SCID, so the T cells may come from the graft donor. Both conserved end residues are part of each CDR3. Each record gives: clone size, D gene, J gene, V gene, CDR3 DNA, CDR3 protein. A D gene is named only where the DNA matches it firmly. Clone size, where shown, is once, few, many, or a class for clones that have expanded.

- TRBD1 TRBJ2-7 TRBV29-1 TGCAGCGCTTCGGGACAGAGCTCCTACGAGCAGTACTTC CSASGQSSYEQYF
- TRBD1 TRBJ2-4 TRBV18 TGTGCCAGCTCACCTGCGGACAGGAGAAAAAACATTCAGTACTTC CASSPADRRKNIQYF
- TRBD1 TRBJ2-5 TRBV5-1 TGCGCCAGCAGCTTGGTCAGGGGGCACGAGACCCAGTACTTC CASSLVRGHETQYF
- - TRBJ1-1 TRBV5-1 TGCGCCAGCAGCTTGGTAATCGGGGCCTCGGGGACTGAAGCTTTCTTT CASSLVIGASGTEAFF
- TRBD1 TRBJ2-7 TRBV15 TGTGCCACCAGCAGAGATCAGTTGGGACAGCTCTACGAGCAGTACTTC CATSRDQLGQLYEQYF
few TRBD1 TRBJ2-7 TRBV11-2 TGTGCCAGCAGCTTAGACTCGGCCGGGACAGGTCTTGTCGAGCAGTACTTC CASSLDSAGTGLVEQYF
many - TRBJ2-7 TRBV27 TGTGCCAGCAGTCTGAACGGGATCTACGAGCAGTACTTC CASSLNGIYEQYF
few TRBD1 TRBJ1-1 TRBV9 TGTGCCAGCAGCGTGGGAGCAGGGGGCGTTAGCCCTGAAGCTTTCTTT CASSVGAGGVSPEAFF
- - TRBJ2-7 TRBV18 TGTGCCAGCTCACCGAGGGCGACCTACGAGCAGTACTTC CASSPRATYEQYF
- - TRBJ2-2 TRBV12-3/TRBV12-4 TGTGCCAGCAGTTTGTATCGCTCCGGGGAGCTGTTTTTT CASSLYRSGELFF
- - TRBJ2-3 TRBV20-1 TGCAGTGCTAGTACGGGGGCCACCACAGATACGCAGTATTTT CSASTGATTDTQYF
many - TRBJ2-1 TRBV5-6 TGTGCCAGCAGCTTGGTGGCTGCGAACAATGAGCAGTTCTTC CASSLVAANNEQFF
- - TRBJ1-5 TRBV24-1 TGTGCCACCAGTGATGGGGGGAGCAATCAGCCCCAGCATTTT CATSDGGSNQPQHF
few TRBD1 TRBJ1-1 TRBV29-1 TGCAGCGTTGTGGACAGGGGGCGGTTCTGGGCTGAAGCTTTCTTT CSVVDRGRFWAEAFF
- TRBD1 TRBJ2-2 TRBV5-6 TGTGCCAGCAGCTTCAGTTGGGGACAGGGTTCCACCGGGGAGCTGTTTTTT CASSFSWGQGSTGELFF
- TRBD2 TRBJ2-7 TRBV7-8 TGTGCCAGCAGCTCCAGACTAGCGGGACCGACCTACGAGCAGTACTTC CASSSRLAGPTYEQYF
- - TRBJ1-5 TRBV4-1 TGCGCCAGCAGCCAAGGTCCGACCTCAGGAGACAATCAGCCCCAGCATTTT CASSQGPTSGDNQPQHF
few - TRBJ1-5 TRBV5-1 TGCGCCAGCAGCTGGGAGGACAGCAGAAATCAGCCCCAGCATTTT CASSWEDSRNQPQHF
few - TRBJ2-3 TRBV24-1 TGTGCCACCAGTGACCTCAGGGACAACACAGATACGCAGTATTTT CATSDLRDNTDTQYF
few - TRBJ2-1 TRBV4-1 TGCGCCAGCAGCCAAGGGCAGGACGCCTACAATGAGCAGTTCTTC CASSQGQDAYNEQFF
- - TRBJ2-5 TRBV5-1 TGCGCCAGCAGCCCCAATACCTTAGGGGGGAGCCTCCAAGAGACCCAGTACTTC CASSPNTLGGSLQETQYF
- - TRBJ2-7 TRBV6-2/TRBV6-3 TGTGCCAGCAGGATCACAGGGTCCTACGAGCAGTACTTC CASRITGSYEQYF
- - TRBJ2-2 TRBV12-3/TRBV12-4 TGTGCCAGCACCCCACCCCCAGGCACCGGGGAGCTGTTTTTT CASTPPPGTGELFF